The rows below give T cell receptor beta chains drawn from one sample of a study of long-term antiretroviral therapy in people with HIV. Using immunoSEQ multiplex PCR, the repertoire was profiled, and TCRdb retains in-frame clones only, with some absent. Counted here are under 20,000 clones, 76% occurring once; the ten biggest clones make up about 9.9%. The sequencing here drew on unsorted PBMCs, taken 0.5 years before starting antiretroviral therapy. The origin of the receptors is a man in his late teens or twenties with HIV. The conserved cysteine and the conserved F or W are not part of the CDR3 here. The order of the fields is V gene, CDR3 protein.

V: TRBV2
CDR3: ASLGTTYNEQF

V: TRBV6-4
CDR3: ASSLTGEGGETQY

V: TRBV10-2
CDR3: ASSESRRGYGYT

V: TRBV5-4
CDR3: ASSLIGTQNEQF

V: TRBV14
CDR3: ASSRVQGITLAYNEQF

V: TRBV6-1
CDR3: ASSEWGLTNTEAF

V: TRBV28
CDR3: ASSLLADVNTEAF

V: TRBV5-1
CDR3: ASSLALPIGRDSPYEQY

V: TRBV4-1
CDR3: ASSQVPPPDTQY

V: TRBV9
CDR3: ASSPAGTSYEQY

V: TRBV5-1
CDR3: ASSLGLRDSQETQY

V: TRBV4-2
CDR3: ASSLPRSGELF

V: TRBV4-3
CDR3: ASSQDVSDTQY

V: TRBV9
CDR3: ASSEGPRANSPLH

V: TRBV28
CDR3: ASSLYPVWESLHEQY

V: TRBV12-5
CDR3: ASGEGYEQY

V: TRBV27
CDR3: ASSLGTNSPLH

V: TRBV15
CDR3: ATSKQGVGTEAF

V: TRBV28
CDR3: ASREVTEAF

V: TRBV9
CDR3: ASSVAEGMNTEAF

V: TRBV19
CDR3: ASSNTGVWNEQF

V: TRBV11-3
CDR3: ASSTSGTAYNEQF

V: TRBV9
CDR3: ASSGGAWEKDEQF

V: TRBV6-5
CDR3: ASKPGGTEAF

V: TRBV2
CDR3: ASSSRQWSYEQY

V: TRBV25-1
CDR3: ASSTGIYEQY

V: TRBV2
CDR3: ASLTRDAQETQY

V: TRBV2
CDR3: ASSEASSHTEAF

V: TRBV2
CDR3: ASSPSGNLYNEQF

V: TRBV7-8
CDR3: ASRLTGGDYEQY

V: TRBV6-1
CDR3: ASSGDRGRTEAF

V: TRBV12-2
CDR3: ASRLRNQPQH

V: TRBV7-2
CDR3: ASSLTPLYEQY

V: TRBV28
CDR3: ASSSRGGGRVIQPQH

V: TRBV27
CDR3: ASSSYVEQY

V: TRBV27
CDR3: ASSPTGLYEQY

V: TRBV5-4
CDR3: ASSLSPNTEAF

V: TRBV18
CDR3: ASSRPAGLAGELF

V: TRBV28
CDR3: ASLSWKGLNTEAF

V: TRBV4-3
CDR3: ASSQGWTSGSVDEQF

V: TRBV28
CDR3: ASSPLRGRQTEAF